Sequencing of this T cell receptor beta chain was carried out in a study of OX40 agonist ivuxolimab in advanced cancers. Details on this clone: Its antigen is currently unknown.

The CDR3 totals 15 residues. With V trimmed by 4 bases and J by 0 bases, 6 bases remained unmatched. Germline loops: CDR1 SGHNT, CDR2 YYREEE (reference sequence). Study-level points and caveats: The CD4+ and CD8+ T cells in the blood had expanded clonally by week 6 at 0.1 to 3.0 mg/kg.

The data were produced by immunoSEQ multiplex PCR, yet TCRdb's version contains in-frame clones alone and is incomplete. The data contain tens of thousands of clones, 88% of them singletons. This clonotype originated in an adult with an advanced solid tumor such as melanoma, head and neck, liver or kidney cancer. The material was CD4+ or CD8+ T cells sorted from blood, obtained in a trial of the OX40 agonist ivuxolimab. The rearrangement joins TRBV5-4 to TRBJ1-2; 7 nucleotides align to TRBD1. CDR3 loop: CASSPGQLSNYGYTF. The CDR3 region has the DNA TGTGCCAGCAGCCCGGGACAGCTATCTAACTATGGCTACACCTTC.